These 20 T cell receptor beta chains came from one sample sequenced in a study of immune evolution from preneoplasia to lung adenocarcinoma. Assay: immunoSEQ multiplex PCR; the TCRdb copy retains only in-frame clones and omits some. The sample records about 6,500 clones, around 67% being singletons. Specimen: FFPE lung adenocarcinoma in situ tissue. These receptors all stem from a donor of 70 years or more with lung adenocarcinoma.

The rearrangement uses TRBV9 and TRBJ2-1; D possibly corresponds to TRBD2 (5 bases). The V and J ends lost 0 bases and 0 bases respectively, with 10 bases between them. The germline V gene encodes CDR1 SGDLS and CDR2 YYNGEE. This CDR3 is built from 16 residues. The CDR3 nucleotides are TGTGCCAGCAGCGTAGAAAGGAGGCCCTCCTACAATGAGCAGTTCTTC. Translated: CASSVERRPSYNEQFF.

The chain recombines TRBV29-1 with TRBJ2-7; weak D call: TRBD2 (6 bases). CDR3 length equals 15 residues. V lost 0 bases to trimming and J lost 4 bases, with 16 bases between them. Looked up from germline, CDR1 is SQVTM and CDR2 is ANQGSEA. CDR3 protein: CSVEDRRGGGYEQYF. The CDR3, as DNA: TGCAGCGTTGAAGATCGGAGGGGTGGAGGTTACGAGCAGTACTTC.

V usage is TRBV11-2 and J usage is TRBJ2-7, with TRBD2 as a possible D gene (6 bases). The germline V gene has CDR1 SGHAT and CDR2 FQNNGV. V was trimmed by 0 bases and J by 6 bases, leaving 15 bases between them. This CDR3 is 15 amino acids long. The DNA of the CDR3 is TGTGCCAGCAGCTTAGAGTCAGGGACTCGTCCCGAGCAGTACTTC. Its protein is CASSLESGTRPEQYF.

This clone was observed a handful of times. Other nucleotide sequences in the sample specify the same CDR3. This sequence joins TRBV6-5 and TRBJ2-2; D unresolved. This CDR3 spans 12 amino acids. V lost 3 bases and J lost 3, with 2 bases in between. Germline CDR1 is MNHEY and CDR2 is SVGAGI. CDR3 in amino acids: CASSYHTGELFF. The CDR3 nucleotides are TGTGCCAGCAGTTATCACACCGGGGAGCTGTTTTTT.

The J gene is TRBJ1-2, the V gene TRBV7-8; TRBD1 matches 7 bases. Germline CDR1 and CDR2: SGHVS and FQNEAQ. The CDR3 length is 16 residues. The V segment lost 0 bases and the J segment 8 bases; nucleotides outside the gene matches: 12. Here the CDR3 reads CASSLAGTVEGSGYTF. CDR3 coding DNA: TGTGCCAGCAGCTTAGCCGGGACAGTCGAAGGGTCCGGCTACACCTTC.

The V call is TRBV11-3, the J call TRBJ1-2; D gene unclear. This CDR3 is 13 amino acids long. From germline, CDR1 is SGHNT and CDR2 YENEEA. V lost 8 bases to trimming and J lost 8 bases, with 18 bases between them. This CDR3 reads CASAVTAVSGYTF. In DNA form, the CDR3 reads TGTGCCAGCGCTGTCACAGCCGTCTCCGGCTACACCTTC.

The rearrangement links TRBV4-1 to TRBJ2-1, with a weak D call TRBD2 (6 bases). V dropped 0 bases and J dropped 12 bases, with 15 bases sitting between them. Germline V gene lookup returns CDR1 MGHRA and CDR2 YSYEKL. This CDR3 spans 14 amino acids. The CDR3 DNA is TGCGCCAGCAGCCAAGATAGTGGTGGGAGGAGGCAGTTCTTC. Protein: CASSQDSGGRRQFF.

This clone was found once. The CDR3 sequence: CAISDHLGQGQGRETQYF. Written as DNA, the CDR3 is TGTGCCATCAGTGATCATTTAGGACAGGGGCAGGGAAGGGAGACCCAGTACTTC. The genes are TRBV10-3 and TRBJ2-5, with 9 positions matching TRBD1. CDR1 and CDR2 from the germline V gene are ENHRY and SYGVKD. The CDR3 has 18 residues. The V segment lost 3 bases and the J segment 5 bases; nucleotides outside the gene matches: 16.

This chain connects TRBV6-6 to TRBJ1-1; D perhaps matches TRBD1 (5 bases). V lost 2 bases to trimming and J lost 8 bases, with 9 bases between them. Germline CDR1 and CDR2: MNHNY and SVGAGI (reference sequence). This CDR3 comprises 12 residues. This CDR3 is CASSYRQGEAFF. DNA of the CDR3: TGTGCCAGCAGTTACAGGCAGGGCGAAGCTTTCTTT.

This clone has only one observation. The rearrangement uses TRBV6-4 and TRBJ2-1; 9 positions match TRBD1. In germline, CDR1 is MRHNA, CDR2 SNTAGT. This CDR3 is built from 16 residues. Losses at the gene ends were 8 bases for V and 8 bases for J; bases not matched to a gene: 16. CDR3 sequence reads: CASSITPGQGTHEQFF. The CDR3 DNA sequence: TGTGCCAGCTCAATTACCCCGGGACAGGGTACGCATGAGCAGTTCTTC.

The V call is TRBV29-1, the J call TRBJ2-2; D possibly corresponds to TRBD1 (6 bases). The V gene's germline CDR1 is SQVTM and CDR2 ANQGSEA. Trimming shortened V by 6 bases and J by 6 bases, and 14 bases separated the two germline ends. The CDR3 is 13 amino acids. CDR3 sequence reads: CSVTTGSAGELFF. The CDR3 bases are TGCAGCGTGACCACAGGGTCCGCCGGGGAGCTGTTTTTT.

The chain couples TRBV19 to TRBJ1-4; D is uncertain. V was pared by 4 bases and J by 7 bases, with 7 bases between. The V gene's germline CDR1 is LNHDA and CDR2 SQIVND (reference sequence). CDR3 length: 12 residues. The CDR3 nucleotides are TGTGCCAGTAGTACCCGGACTGAAAAACTGTTTTTT. Protein sequence: CASSTRTEKLFF.

The V and J genes are TRBV6-5 and TRBJ1-4, with 7 bases lining up with TRBD1. The CDR3 has 14 residues. From germline, CDR1 is MNHEY and CDR2 SVGAGI. The V gene end was trimmed by 6 bases and the J gene end by 4 bases; junction bases not matched to a gene: 5. The CDR3 region is CASSLTGINEKLFF. The CDR3 DNA follows: TGTGCCAGCAGCTTGACAGGGATTAATGAAAAACTGTTTTTT.

This clone was found a few times. CDR3 coding DNA: TGTGCCACCAGCAGAGGAGTACCGAACACTGAAGCTTTCTTT. Encoded protein: CATSRGVPNTEAFF. V gene TRBV15 combines with J gene TRBJ1-1; D ambiguous. V was shortened by 1 base and J by 1 base, with 7 bases between the two germline ends. Germline CDR1 and CDR2: LNHNV and YYDKDF (reference sequence). The CDR3 is made up of 14 amino acids.

This chain uses TRBV6-4 with TRBJ2-3; no definite D call. The germline CDR1 and CDR2 sequences are MRHNA and SNTAGT. V lost 2 bases, J lost 4 bases, and 7 bases lay in between. The CDR3 sequence is 13 residues long. CDR3 in DNA: TGTGCCAGCAGTGACGGGCTACCAGATACGCAGTATTTT. Encoded protein: CASSDGLPDTQYF.

This chain joins TRBV19 and TRBJ2-7, with TRBD2 matching over 10 bases. Losses at the gene ends were 6 bases for V and 7 bases for J; bases not matched to a gene: 9. This CDR3 is built from 14 residues. The germline V gene encodes CDR1 LNHDA and CDR2 SQIVND (reference sequence). Written as DNA, the CDR3 is TGTGCCAGTAGCCCCCGTAGCGGGAGGCTGGAGCAGTACTTC. It is translated as CASSPRSGRLEQYF.

This sequence joins TRBV5-1 and TRBJ1-3; D ambiguous. There are 14 residues in the CDR3. The germline CDR1 and CDR2 sequences are SGHRS and YFSETQ. Trimming stripped 2 bases from V and 6 bases from J, with 12 bases between. The DNA for the CDR3 is TGCGCCAGCAGCTTCCGGGGATTGGAAAACACCATATATTTT. Encoded protein: CASSFRGLENTIYF.

In DNA form, the CDR3 reads TGTGCCACCAGCAGCATGGGGCCGGACAAGGGTGAGCAGTTCTTC. Translating gives CATSSMGPDKGEQFF. This chain uses TRBV15 with TRBJ2-1; possible D gene TRBD1, 5 bases. This CDR3 has 15 residues. Trimming took off 3 bases at V and 9 bases at J, with 18 bases between the two ends. In germline, CDR1 is LNHNV, CDR2 YYDKDF (reference sequence).

The rearrangement joins TRBV15 to TRBJ1-4, with unresolved D. This CDR3 spans 16 amino acids. Trimming removed 0 bases from V and 0 bases from J, with 8 bases in between. CDR1 is LNHNV, CDR2 YYDKDF, per germline (reference sequence). The DNA for the CDR3 is TGTGCCACCAGCAGAGATTTGGGAGCAACTAATGAAAAACTGTTTTTT. Translated, it gives CATSRDLGATNEKLFF.

This chain links TRBV14 with TRBJ2-5; D uncertain. Trimming took 4 bases from V and 3 from J, leaving 3 bases between them. This CDR3 is 11 amino acids long. The germline V gene encodes CDR1 SGHDN and CDR2 FVKESK. CDR3 nucleotides: TGTGCCAGCAGCCTGGAAGAGACCCAGTACTTC. Its translation is CASSLEETQYF.